This TCR beta chain appears in the sequencing data of a study of OX40 agonist ivuxolimab in advanced cancers. Study observations and caveats: The CD4+ and CD8+ T cells in the blood had expanded clonally by week 6 at 0.1 to 3.0 mg/kg. Low normalized T-cell clonal expansion also characterized some of the nonresponders. Expanded peripheral T cells had an undetermined antigen specificity.

The V gene end was trimmed by 1 base and the J gene end by 5 bases; junction bases not matched to a gene: 8. The germline CDR1 and CDR2 sequences are LGHNA and YNFKEQ. This CDR3 region has 16 residues. The repertoire was sequenced with immunoSEQ multiplex PCR; TCRdb's copy has only in-frame clones and lacks some. The data contain about 110,000 clones, approximately 90% of them singletons. Autoimmune disease history or systemic immunosuppression excluded patients. On this clone itself: The antigen remains unidentified.

This receptor was identified in an adult with an advanced solid tumor such as melanoma, head and neck, liver or kidney cancer. The rearrangement uses TRBV4-2 and TRBJ2-5, with TRBD2 matching over 9 bases. The input for sequencing was CD4+ or CD8+ T cells sorted from blood, taken in a trial of the OX40 agonist ivuxolimab. The CDR3 here is CASSQVLAGESETQYF. The DNA for the CDR3 is TGTGCCAGCAGCCAAGTCTTAGCGGGAGAGTCTGAGACCCAGTACTTC.